These 23 T cell receptor beta chains were sequenced from one sample in a study of identifying expanded T cells in peripheral blood (dated by TCRdb to between 2018 and 2021). The library was obtained by the immunoSEQ multiplex PCR assay. This immuneACCESS table, as held by TCRdb, lists in-frame sequences with V and J called but not all clones. Of the missing ones, under half trace to an unresolved V gene in checked studies; the others have no known cause. The sample yields approximately 120,000 clones; around 90% were counted once. The ten largest clones capture approximately 8% of the sample. Sequencing was carried out using blood. The receptors here all came from a person between 18 and 75 years old in good health.

This clone is a singleton in its sample. The gene calls are TRBV19 and TRBJ1-2; D is unclear. V was pared by 5 bases and J by 6 bases, with 10 bases between. Per the germline V gene, CDR1 is LNHDA and CDR2 is SQIVND (reference sequence). The CDR3 length is 12 residues. Here the CDR3 reads CASSVADHGYTF. In DNA, the CDR3 is TGTGCCAGTAGTGTGGCAGATCATGGCTACACCTTC.

This clone has a single count. V is TRBV27 and J is TRBJ2-7; 7 nucleotides align to TRBD1. Trimming cost V 5 bases and J 4 bases; bases outside gene matches: 11. The germline CDR1 and CDR2 sequences are MNHEY and SMNVEV (reference sequence). This CDR3 is built from 15 residues. CDR3 DNA sequence: TGTGCCAGCAGTGCCCGGGACAGAAGTAGGTACGAGCAGTACTTC. Translation gives CASSARDRSRYEQYF.

The chain employs TRBV18 and TRBJ2-7; D uncertain. Trimming stripped 0 bases from V and 0 bases from J, with 9 bases between. The germline CDR1 and CDR2 sequences are KGHSH and LQKENI. The CDR3 runs 15 residues. In DNA, the CDR3 is TGTGCCAGCTCACCACCCCATATCAGCTCCTACGAGCAGTACTTC. Amino acids: CASSPPHISSYEQYF. The whole variable domain, remainder taken from reference TRBV18 and TRBJ2-7, is NAGVMQNPRHLVRRRGQEARLRCSPMKGHSHVYWYRQLPEEGLKFMVYLQKENIIDESGMPKERFSAEFPKEGPSILRIQQVVRGDSAAYFCASSPPHISSYEQYFGPGTRLTVT.

CDR3 residues: CASSWSTGVGANVLTF. Written as DNA, the CDR3 is TGCGCCAGCAGCTGGTCCACAGGGGTTGGGGCCAACGTCCTGACTTTC. V usage is TRBV5-1 and J usage is TRBJ2-6, with 7 positions matching TRBD1. The CDR3 has 16 amino acids. The V segment lost 3 bases and the J segment 3 bases; nucleotides outside the gene matches: 6. Germline CDR1 reads SGHRS; CDR2 reads YFSETQ.

CDR3 sequence (DNA): TGTGCCTGGAGGGAGGAGCGGGGGGTTTACAATGAGCAGTTCTTC. Translated: CAWREERGVYNEQFF. V is TRBV30 and J is TRBJ2-1, with 9 nucleotides matching TRBD2. This CDR3 has 15 residues. J lost 4 bases, V lost 3 bases, and 7 bases had no gene match. Germline CDR1 is GTSNPN and CDR2 is SVGIG (reference sequence).

The rearrangement uses TRBV10-3 and TRBJ2-3; TRBD2 matches at 9 bases. The CDR3 has 16 residues. The germline V gene has CDR1 ENHRY and CDR2 SYGVKD. The junction had 6 bases not matched to a gene; V was cut back by 0 bases and J by 5 bases. The CDR3 sequence is CAISESSSGMLDTQYF. CDR3 coding DNA: TGTGCCATCAGTGAGTCGTCTAGCGGGATGTTAGATACGCAGTATTTT.

The chain is built from TRBV4-2 and TRBJ1-3; no clear D. Germline V gene lookup returns CDR1 LGHNA and CDR2 YNFKEQ. This CDR3 is built from 15 residues. V dropped 3 bases and J dropped 0 bases, with 9 bases sitting between them. The CDR3 bases are TGTGCCAGCAGCCAGGCCACGGACTCTGGAAACACCATATATTTT. Translation: CASSQATDSGNTIYF.

The CDR3 bases are TGTGCCAGCAGCGAGGGACTAGCGGGTTACAATGAGCAGTTCTTC. This gives the protein CASSEGLAGYNEQFF. V and J are TRBV9 and TRBJ2-1; 12 bases line up with TRBD2. The trim removed 3 bases at V and 4 bases at J, leaving 2 bases unmatched. Germline CDR1 reads SGDLS; CDR2 reads YYNGEE. The CDR3 totals 15 residues.

The chain is built from TRBV25-1 and TRBJ2-7; 7 bases map to TRBD1. The CDR3 sequence is 15 residues long. The germline CDR1 and CDR2 sequences are MGHDK and SYGVNS. The ends lost 3 bases at V and 6 bases at J; junction bases unmatched: 11. This CDR3 is CASSDVDRAAPEQYF. The DNA of the CDR3 is TGTGCCAGCAGTGACGTCGACAGGGCGGCCCCCGAGCAGTACTTC.

This chain links TRBV6-5 with TRBJ2-7; 8 bases map to TRBD1. The germline gives CDR1 MNHEY, CDR2 SVGAGI. The CDR3 length is 16 residues. Losses at the gene ends were 3 bases for V and 3 bases for J; bases not matched to a gene: 10. The chain's CDR3 is CASSYSGQGSIYEQYF. The CDR3 bases are TGTGCCAGCAGTTATTCCGGACAGGGTAGTATCTACGAGCAGTACTTC.

The genes are TRBV29-1 and TRBJ2-7; D not resolved. Per the germline V gene, CDR1 is SQVTM and CDR2 is ANQGSEA. V was pared by 3 bases and J by 1 base, with 7 bases between. The CDR3 is 12 amino acids. For the CDR3, the DNA is TGCAGCGTTGATGTCGATTCCTACGAGCAGTACTTC. Its protein is CSVDVDSYEQYF.

The chain joins TRBV7-2 to TRBJ1-1; D gene uncertain. CDR1 and CDR2 (germline): SGHTA, FQGNSA. The CDR3 extends over 16 amino acids. The V gene lost 1 base and the J gene lost 2 bases, with 14 bases spanning the gap. For the CDR3, the DNA is TGTGCCAGCAGCTTAGGGTCTCTTAGAGTTAACACTGAAGCTTTCTTT. Translated, it gives CASSLGSLRVNTEAFF.

V is TRBV2 and J is TRBJ2-1; 14 bases are a match to TRBD2. Germline V lookup: CDR1 SNHLY, CDR2 FYNNEI. The CDR3 length is 18 residues. V was clipped by 6 bases and J by 5 bases; unmatched bases: 12. CDR3 sequence (DNA): TGTGCCAGCAGCCTCCATGTTGGGACTAGCGGGGGTAACAATGAGCAGTTCTTC. Its protein product is CASSLHVGTSGGNNEQFF.

V gene TRBV7-2 combines with J gene TRBJ1-6; 9 nucleotides agree with TRBD1. The V segment lost 5 bases and the J segment 10 bases; nucleotides outside the gene matches: 12. CDR1 SGHTA and CDR2 FQGNSA come from the germline V gene. CDR3 length: 16 amino acids. CDR3 region: CASSLSNRGLQSPLHF. CDR3 coding DNA: TGTGCCAGCAGCCTTTCTAACAGGGGGCTCCAATCACCCCTCCACTTT.

The chain uses TRBV5-6 and TRBJ2-5; no clear D gene. Germline CDR1 reads SGHDT; CDR2 reads YYEEEE. This CDR3 spans 14 amino acids. With 2 bases removed from V and 5 bases from J, the gap between germline ends came to 13 bases. The CDR3 sequence is CASSFLAVPETQYF. As DNA, the CDR3 is TGTGCCAGCAGCTTCTTGGCGGTCCCCGAGACCCAGTACTTC.

This clone was observed a few times. The chain has TRBV6-6 and TRBJ1-6; D unclear. This CDR3 spans 12 amino acids. Trimming took off 6 bases at V and 6 bases at J, with 6 bases between the two ends. The V gene's germline CDR1 is MNHNY and CDR2 SVGAGI (reference sequence). CDR3: CASSGSNSPLHF. The CDR3 coding sequence is TGTGCCAGCAGCGGGAGTAATTCACCCCTCCACTTT.

This clone was detected only once. The chain has TRBV28 and TRBJ2-5; 7 bases align to TRBD2. Germline V gene data show CDR1 as MDHEN and CDR2 as SYDVKM. The ends lost 2 bases at V and 1 base at J; junction bases unmatched: 7. The CDR3 extends over 16 amino acids. CDR3 region: CASSLSSGLSQETQYF. Here the CDR3 DNA reads TGTGCCAGCAGTTTAAGTAGCGGGCTTTCCCAAGAGACCCAGTACTTC.

In its sample, this clone was seen once. V is TRBV15 and J is TRBJ2-3; the D is unclear. Germline CDR1 and CDR2: LNHNV and YYDKDF (reference sequence). Trimming took 0 bases from V and 2 from J, leaving 6 bases between them. The CDR3 consists of 14 residues. The CDR3 loop reads CATSREGFTDTQYF. CDR3 sequence (DNA): TGTGCCACCAGCAGAGAGGGCTTCACAGATACGCAGTATTTT.

This chain uses TRBV9 with TRBJ2-3; no firm D call. The germline V gene has CDR1 SGDLS and CDR2 YYNGEE. V lost 0 bases and J lost 2, with 7 bases in between. The CDR3 covers 14 residues. CDR3 coding DNA: TGTGCCAGCAGCGTAGGACAAAACACAGATACGCAGTATTTT. Its translation: CASSVGQNTDTQYF. Full variable domain (missing parts from reference TRBV9 and TRBJ2-3): DSGVTQTPKHLITATGQRVTLRCSPRSGDLSVYWYQQSLDQGLQFLIQYYNGEERAKGNILERFSAQQFPDLHSELNLSSLELGDSALYFCASSVGQNTDTQYFGPGTRLTVL.

The rearrangement links TRBV14 to TRBJ2-1; 9 nucleotides align to TRBD1. Trimming took 1 base from V and 7 from J; bases not matched to a gene: 8. Per germline, CDR1 SGHDN and CDR2 FVKESK. The CDR3 is 16 residues long. The CDR3 loop is CASSQADRGDRNEQFF. CDR3 sequence (DNA): TGTGCCAGCAGCCAAGCCGACAGGGGGGATAGGAATGAGCAGTTCTTC. Drawing the rest from reference TRBV14 and TRBJ2-1, the complete variable domain is EAGVTQFPSHSVIEKGQTVTLRCDPISGHDNLYWYRRVMGKEIKFLLHFVKESKQDESGMPNNRFLAERTGGTYSTLKVQPAELEDSGVYFCASSQADRGDRNEQFFGPGTRLTVL.

V usage is TRBV5-4 and J usage is TRBJ2-5, with 8 bases identical to TRBD2. This CDR3 is 14 amino acids long. After removal of 5 bases from V and 4 bases from J, the junction contained 7 bases not matched to a gene. The germline V gene has CDR1 SGHNT and CDR2 YYREEE (reference sequence). CDR3 sequence: CASSLAGRIETQYF. The CDR3 DNA reads TGTGCCAGCAGTTTAGCGGGACGGATAGAGACCCAGTACTTC.

The chain joins TRBV7-2 to TRBJ1-5; tentatively, D is TRBD1 (5 bases). The CDR3 sequence is 15 residues long. The germline CDR1 and CDR2 sequences are SGHTA and FQGNSA. Trimming took 4 bases from V and 7 from J, leaving 17 bases between them. CDR3 sequence: CASSSSIQVGQPQHF. In DNA, the CDR3 is TGTGCCAGCAGCTCTAGCATACAGGTTGGGCAGCCCCAGCATTTT.

V and J are TRBV30 and TRBJ2-3, with TRBD1 matching 7 bases. V trimming: 0 bases; J trimming: 0 bases; junction bases outside the gene matches: 3. The CDR3 has 15 residues. CDR1 is GTSNPN, CDR2 SVGIG, per germline (reference sequence). As DNA, the CDR3 is TGTGCCTGGAGTGTACAGGGGATCAGCACAGATACGCAGTATTTT. It specifies CAWSVQGISTDTQYF.